This is a list of T cell receptor beta chains from one sample in a study of CD8+ T cells in alopecia areata. Measured with immunoSEQ multiplex PCR; TCRdb has only the in-frame clones, and not every one. The sample carries 120,000 to 150,000 clones, 87% recorded once. The sequences come from CD8+ T cells sorted from blood, collected at week 0. Receptors were obtained from a human donor with alopecia areata. Both conserved end residues are part of each CDR3. The D gene is left open where the match is weak. Size values are once, few and many counts, or a class for expanded clones, and some rows have none.

clone size,D gene,J gene,V gene,CDR3 protein,CDR3 DNA
NA,NA,TRBJ2-1,TRBV4-1,CASSQEAETLTNEQFF,TGCGCCAGCAGCCAAGAAGCGGAGACCCTGACGAATGAGCAGTTCTTC
once,TRBD1,TRBJ1-5,TRBV7-9,CASSRDREMRGQPQHF,TGTGCCAGCAGCCGGGACAGGGAGATGAGGGGACAGCCCCAGCATTTT
NA,NA,TRBJ2-6,TRBV9,CASSARRVLTF,TGTGCCAGCAGCGCTAGACGCGTCCTGACTTTC
NA,TRBD1,TRBJ2-2,TRBV5-1,CASSLDRATGELFF,TGCGCCAGCAGCCTGGACAGGGCAACCGGGGAGCTGTTTTTT
NA,NA,TRBJ1-1,TRBV29-1,CSVVRDGVTEAFF,TGCAGCGTTGTCCGGGACGGAGTTACTGAAGCTTTCTTT
NA,TRBD1,TRBJ1-2,TRBV18,CASFQTGDYGYTF,TGTGCCAGCTTCCAGACAGGGGACTATGGCTACACCTTC
NA,NA,TRBJ2-2,TRBV6-4,CASSDSMDTGELFF,TGTGCCAGCAGTGACTCCATGGACACCGGGGAGCTGTTTTTT
NA,NA,TRBJ2-1,TRBV7-6,CASSLEGSSSYNEQFF,TGTGCCAGCAGCTTAGAGGGCAGCAGCTCCTACAATGAGCAGTTCTTC
once,NA,TRBJ2-7,TRBV7-9,CASSFDLGNDRRHYF,TGTGCCAGCAGCTTCGACCTGGGGAACGACAGACGACACTACTTC
NA,NA,TRBJ2-1,TRBV27,CASSLGTLGYNEQFF,TGTGCCAGCAGTCTAGGGACTTTAGGATACAATGAGCAGTTCTTC
NA,TRBD2,TRBJ2-5,TRBV5-4,CASNEELAGETQYF,TGTGCCAGCAACGAGGAACTAGCGGGAGAGACCCAGTACTTC
NA,TRBD2,TRBJ2-3,TRBV7-2,CASSPGRGDADTQYF,TGTGCCAGCAGCCCCGGGCGGGGGGACGCAGATACGCAGTATTTT
NA,TRBD2,TRBJ2-2,TRBV14,CASSQGSGTNTGELFF,TGTGCCAGCAGCCAAGGAAGCGGGACGAACACCGGGGAGCTGTTTTTT
NA,NA,TRBJ2-2,TRBV29-1,CSVPQGAGELFF,TGCAGCGTCCCCCAAGGGGCCGGGGAGCTGTTTTTT
NA,NA,TRBJ2-1,TRBV7-9,CASSLEGREQFF,TGTGCCAGCAGCTTGGAGGGTAGGGAGCAGTTCTTC
NA,NA,TRBJ2-3,TRBV29-1,CSVGHRVKQYF,TGCAGCGTTGGACACAGGGTGAAGCAGTATTTT
NA,NA,TRBJ2-1,TRBV11-2,CASSLASRGWEQFF,TGTGCCAGCAGCTTAGCATCTCGGGGTTGGGAGCAGTTCTTC
NA,NA,TRBJ2-2,TRBV7-9,CASSSPNGQGKNTGELFF,TGTGCCAGCAGCTCCCCCAATGGGCAGGGGAAGAACACCGGGGAGCTGTTTTTT
NA,NA,TRBJ1-2,TRBV12-5,CASGLKAGEYGYTF,TGTGCTAGTGGTTTGAAAGCAGGGGAATATGGCTACACCTTC
NA,NA,TRBJ2-7,TRBV29-1,CSVEGGGYEQYF,TGCAGCGTTGAGGGAGGGGGCTACGAGCAGTACTTC
NA,NA,TRBJ2-5,TRBV7-8,CASSIGQLYQETQYF,TGTGCCAGCAGTATCGGACAGCTGTACCAAGAGACCCAGTACTTC
NA,NA,TRBJ1-2,TRBV27,CASSLWQDSSNYGYTF,TGTGCCAGCAGTTTATGGCAGGACAGCTCTAACTATGGCTACACCTTC
NA,NA,TRBJ2-3,TRBV7-9,CASTGDITDTQYF,TGTGCCAGCACCGGGGATATCACAGATACGCAGTATTTT
once,NA,TRBJ2-3,TRBV28,CASSFRVTDTQYF,TGTGCCAGCAGTTTTAGGGTAACAGATACGCAGTATTTT
once,NA,TRBJ1-1,TRBV23-1,CASSQPLGTSYDDTEAFF,TGCGCCAGCAGTCAACCGTTAGGGACTTCCTATGATGACACTGAAGCTTTCTTT
once,NA,TRBJ1-1,TRBV27,CASSTLPDTEAFF,TGTGCCAGCAGTACCCTCCCGGACACTGAAGCTTTCTTT